These 3 T cell receptor beta chains share one sample of origin, sequenced in a study of T-cell memory formation after mild COVID-19. MiXCR, run by TCRdb on the 5' RACE reads, gives a single entry per CDR3 protein. The sample includes some 180,000 distinct CDR3 sequences, roughly 13% seen only once; the top ten take 2.5% to 4%. Sequencing was carried out using PBMCs or a T cell subset sorted from them (not recorded which). These receptors all stem from a man younger than 35 who had mild COVID-19 (a few samples of this study predate the infection). Cell type and time point are not known.

There are a few counts of this clonotype. Written as DNA, the CDR3 is TGTGCCAGCAGCGCGCCCTTGGAGACCCTAAAAGCTTTCTTT. Encoded protein: CASSAPLETLKAFF. The V gene is TRBV7-9, the J gene TRBJ1-1; D is unresolved. Trimming took 5 bases from V and 9 from J, leaving 19 bases between them. Germline CDR1 reads SEHNR; CDR2 reads FQNEAQ (reference sequence). CDR3 length equals 14 residues.

This clonotype has a handful of counts. The J gene is TRBJ2-7, the V gene TRBV20-1; 8 bases line up with TRBD1. Germline trimming cut 5 bases from V and 7 bases from J; bases unmatched to any gene: 31. CDR3 size: 20 residues. Germline V gene sequence: CDR1 DFQATT, CDR2 SNEGSKA (reference sequence). This chain's CDR3 is CSAQSLFRDRGLPRDREQYF. In DNA, the CDR3 is TGCAGTGCTCAGTCGTTATTTCGTGACAGGGGACTCCCCAGGGATAGAGAGCAGTACTTC.

The rearrangement joins TRBV28 to TRBJ2-1; 9 bases align to TRBD2. This CDR3 spans 16 amino acids. Trimming removed 6 bases from V and 5 bases from J; junction bases left unmatched: 11. CDR1 MDHEN and CDR2 SYDVKM come from the germline V gene. Written as DNA, the CDR3 is TGTGCCAGCAGACCGTCCGGGACTAGCCCCCACAATGAGCAGTTCTTC. It encodes CASRPSGTSPHNEQFF.